The entry that follows covers one T cell receptor beta chain sequence. Random hexamers primed reverse transcription of about 0.45 to 1 ug RNA. A single record per CDR3 protein comes from TCRdb applying MiXCR to the immunoSEQ multiplex PCR reads. The table records roughly 180,000 distinct CDR3 sequences, over 85% of them present only once. These data come from a study of CD8 T cells in Susac syndrome. This CDR3 has 14 amino acids. Germline values: CDR1 SQVTM, CDR2 ANQGSEA. V lost 4 bases and J lost 0, with 10 bases in between. This sequence joins TRBV29-1 and TRBJ2-1; tentative D call: TRBD2 (6 bases). This TCR was recovered from a human donor in good health. Sequencing was done on a sample of CD4+ T cells from PBMCs. The CDR3 spells CSVGGRSSYNEQFF. In DNA, the CDR3 is TGCAGCGTTGGTGGGAGGAGCTCCTACAATGAGCAGTTCTTC.